This T cell receptor (beta chain) came from a study of post-analysis software for immune sequencing data. Turning to the study itself: In terms of disease course, relapsing-remitting, secondary progressive and progressive-relapsing multiple sclerosis were included.

The CDR3 runs to 16 residues. The germline V gene has CDR1 MNHEY and CDR2 SMNVEV (reference sequence). Trimming took 2 bases from V and 8 from J; bases not matched to a gene: 8. Broader study findings: Comparison with controls showed significantly lower normalized Chao1 diversity in multiple sclerosis patients. When patients were compared with controls, 5 or 6 TRBV segments were more frequent, TRBV5-6, TRBV5-1 and TRBV20-1 among them. Same-batch samples co-clustered strongly by F measure.

Built from TCR beta cDNA, the libraries had unique molecular identifiers in them. The yield from around 1 to 10 million T cells was roughly 0.5 million cDNA molecules in total. Each CDR3 protein gets one entry after TCRdb re-called the PCR reads with MiXCR. The table shows hundreds of thousands of distinct CDR3 sequences, with roughly half occurring only once. This clonotype was detected once. Its antigen is currently unknown. V usage is TRBV27 and J usage is TRBJ2-1; 11 positions match TRBD2. The receptor was isolated from a girl between 10 and 17 years old with multiple sclerosis. Sequences were obtained from blood. DNA of the CDR3: TGTGCCAGCAGTTTAATAATAGCGGGGGGGCGTGATGAGCAGTTCTTC. Encoded protein: CASSLIIAGGRDEQFF.